Listed below are T cell receptor beta chains from one sample, sequenced in a study of patients and donors after allogeneic stem cell transplantation. Via MiXCR, TCRdb re-called the RT-PCR reads, giving one row per CDR3 protein. The sample lists over 400,000 distinct CDR3 sequences, roughly 17% occurring once. Source material: blood, either unsorted or a sorted T cell fraction (not recorded which). Source of these receptors: a human donor who was either an allogeneic HSCT recipient or a stem cell or donor lymphocyte infusion donor (not recorded which). It is not recorded whose cells these are; they may come from a transplant donor. The CDR3 runs from the conserved cysteine through the conserved F or W. Fields, in order: D gene, clone size, J gene, V gene, CDR3 protein, CDR3 DNA. The D gene is left open where the match is weak. A row's size may be missing; if present it is once, few, many or a size class.

d_call: .
clone_size: .
j_call: TRBJ2-5
v_call: TRBV5-1
cdr3_aa: CASSSPPGETQYF
cdr3_nt: TGCGCCAGCAGTTCCCCCCCGGGAGAGACCCAGTACTTC

d_call: .
clone_size: .
j_call: TRBJ1-4
v_call: TRBV4-2
cdr3_aa: CASSVRLRTNEKLFF
cdr3_nt: TGTGCCAGCAGCGTCAGACTGAGAACTAATGAAAAACTGTTTTTT

d_call: .
clone_size: many
j_call: TRBJ1-1
v_call: TRBV12-3/TRBV12-4
cdr3_aa: CASSRTVNTEAFF
cdr3_nt: TGTGCCAGCAGCCGGACCGTGAACACTGAAGCTTTCTTT

d_call: TRBD1
clone_size: few
j_call: TRBJ2-7
v_call: TRBV5-1
cdr3_aa: CASSWDRHEQYF
cdr3_nt: TGCGCCAGCAGCTGGGACAGGCACGAGCAGTACTTC

d_call: .
clone_size: few
j_call: TRBJ2-5
v_call: TRBV10-3
cdr3_aa: CAISASQGIVFEETQYF
cdr3_nt: TGTGCCATCAGTGCTAGTCAGGGTATCGTGTTTGAAGAGACCCAGTACTTC

d_call: .
clone_size: few
j_call: TRBJ2-2
v_call: TRBV30
cdr3_aa: CAWSVTRSGSPGELFF
cdr3_nt: TGTGCCTGGAGTGTAACTAGGTCAGGGAGCCCCGGGGAGCTGTTTTTT

d_call: .
clone_size: once
j_call: TRBJ1-2
v_call: TRBV3-1
cdr3_aa: CASSQPTGGYTF
cdr3_nt: TGTGCCAGCAGCCAACCCACAGGTGGCTACACCTTC

d_call: .
clone_size: .
j_call: TRBJ2-2
v_call: TRBV6-6
cdr3_aa: CASSTYLGELFF
cdr3_nt: TGTGCCAGCAGTACGTACCTCGGGGAGCTGTTTTTT

d_call: .
clone_size: few
j_call: TRBJ2-7
v_call: TRBV7-9
cdr3_aa: CASSTRSGTVDYEQYF
cdr3_nt: TGTGCCAGCAGCACACGCAGCGGGACAGTTGACTACGAGCAGTACTTC

d_call: TRBD1
clone_size: .
j_call: TRBJ2-1
v_call: TRBV5-1
cdr3_aa: CASSLGGTRNEQFF
cdr3_nt: TGCGCCAGCAGCCTAGGGGGCACTCGGAATGAGCAGTTCTTC

d_call: .
clone_size: .
j_call: TRBJ2-3
v_call: TRBV7-3
cdr3_aa: CASSLRGGGRARDTQYF
cdr3_nt: TGTGCCAGCAGCTTAAGGGGTGGGGGGCGAGCGCGCGATACGCAGTATTTT

d_call: .
clone_size: .
j_call: TRBJ2-3
v_call: TRBV4-1
cdr3_aa: CASSQDSLNTQYF
cdr3_nt: TGCGCCAGCAGCCAAGATAGCCTAAATACGCAGTATTTT

d_call: .
clone_size: few
j_call: TRBJ2-7
v_call: TRBV20-1
cdr3_aa: CSATPPRGTVYEQYF
cdr3_nt: TGCAGTGCTACCCCCCCCCGCGGGACAGTTTACGAGCAGTACTTC

d_call: .
clone_size: few
j_call: TRBJ1-5
v_call: TRBV7-2
cdr3_aa: CASSPQSNSNQPQHF
cdr3_nt: TGTGCCAGCAGCCCACAGTCTAATAGCAATCAGCCCCAGCATTTT

d_call: .
clone_size: once
j_call: TRBJ2-1
v_call: TRBV7-6
cdr3_aa: CASSLSPRTRAFNEQFF
cdr3_nt: TGTGCCAGCAGCTTATCCCCACGGACCCGGGCCTTCAATGAGCAGTTCTTC

d_call: TRBD1
clone_size: .
j_call: TRBJ2-7
v_call: TRBV6-5
cdr3_aa: CASSYSILNRDRGLYEQYF
cdr3_nt: TGTGCCAGCAGTTACTCGATCCTCAACCGGGACAGGGGGCTGTACGAGCAGTACTTC

d_call: TRBD1
clone_size: .
j_call: TRBJ2-4
v_call: TRBV15
cdr3_aa: CATSSLQGAHIQYF
cdr3_nt: TGTGCCACCAGCTCCCTGCAGGGGGCACACATTCAGTACTTC

d_call: TRBD2
clone_size: .
j_call: TRBJ2-1
v_call: TRBV3-1
cdr3_aa: CASSHDLRGDSYNEQFF
cdr3_nt: TGTGCCAGCAGCCATGATCTGCGGGGGGATTCCTACAATGAGCAGTTCTTC

d_call: .
clone_size: .
j_call: TRBJ1-4
v_call: TRBV27
cdr3_aa: CASRKGRDEKLFF
cdr3_nt: TGTGCCAGCAGAAAAGGACGGGATGAAAAACTGTTTTTT

d_call: .
clone_size: many
j_call: TRBJ2-2
v_call: TRBV12-3/TRBV12-4
cdr3_aa: CASSSSSQGYPNTGELFF
cdr3_nt: TGTGCCAGCAGTTCGTCCAGTCAGGGGTACCCGAACACCGGGGAGCTGTTTTTT

d_call: .
clone_size: .
j_call: TRBJ2-3
v_call: TRBV6-2/TRBV6-3
cdr3_aa: CASKGDSTDTQYF
cdr3_nt: TGTGCCAGCAAAGGGGACAGCACAGATACGCAGTATTTT

d_call: .
clone_size: once
j_call: TRBJ2-7
v_call: TRBV28
cdr3_aa: CASSFMFRLAGTSYEQYF
cdr3_nt: TGTGCCAGCAGTTTTATGTTTCGATTGGCGGGAACGTCCTACGAGCAGTACTTC

d_call: .
clone_size: .
j_call: TRBJ2-1
v_call: TRBV6-1
cdr3_aa: CASSDRGRLYNERFF
cdr3_nt: TGTGCCAGCAGTGACCGGGGCCGTCTTTACAATGAGCGGTTCTTC

d_call: TRBD1
clone_size: .
j_call: TRBJ2-4
v_call: TRBV20-1
cdr3_aa: CSAPGQGTKNIQYF
cdr3_nt: TGCAGTGCGCCGGGACAGGGAACCAAAAACATTCAGTACTTC

d_call: .
clone_size: .
j_call: TRBJ1-2
v_call: TRBV7-8
cdr3_aa: CASSGGGARGYTF
cdr3_nt: TGTGCCAGCAGTGGGGGGGGGGCGCGAGGCTACACCTTC

d_call: TRBD2
clone_size: .
j_call: TRBJ2-7
v_call: TRBV20-1
cdr3_aa: CSAPTLAASYEQYF
cdr3_nt: TGCAGTGCTCCTACCCTAGCGGCCTCCTACGAGCAGTACTTC

d_call: .
clone_size: .
j_call: TRBJ2-4
v_call: TRBV9
cdr3_aa: CASSVSSTALAKNIQYF
cdr3_nt: TGTGCCAGCAGCGTATCCTCGACAGCTCTAGCCAAAAACATTCAGTACTTC

d_call: .
clone_size: many
j_call: TRBJ1-1
v_call: TRBV4-1
cdr3_aa: CASSQDGGRRGAFF
cdr3_nt: TGCGCCAGCAGCCAAGATGGGGGACGCCGCGGAGCTTTCTTT

d_call: TRBD2
clone_size: .
j_call: TRBJ2-3
v_call: TRBV6-4
cdr3_aa: CASSESGGGADTQYF
cdr3_nt: TGTGCCAGCAGTGAATCTGGCGGGGGGGCAGATACGCAGTATTTT

d_call: TRBD1
clone_size: .
j_call: TRBJ2-1
v_call: TRBV5-1
cdr3_aa: CASGDRGPYNEQFF
cdr3_nt: TGCGCCAGCGGAGACAGGGGACCCTACAATGAGCAGTTCTTC

d_call: TRBD1
clone_size: .
j_call: TRBJ2-3
v_call: TRBV20-1
cdr3_aa: CSASPPIQGLTDTQYF
cdr3_nt: TGCAGTGCTAGTCCCCCCATACAGGGGCTCACAGATACGCAGTATTTT

d_call: TRBD1
clone_size: few
j_call: TRBJ2-1
v_call: TRBV20-1
cdr3_aa: CSARVVGTVEQFF
cdr3_nt: TGCAGTGCTAGAGTGGTCGGGACAGTGGAGCAGTTCTTC

d_call: .
clone_size: many
j_call: TRBJ2-7
v_call: TRBV28
cdr3_aa: CASSLFQGSAYEQYF
cdr3_nt: TGTGCCAGCAGTTTATTTCAGGGATCGGCCTACGAGCAGTACTTC

d_call: .
clone_size: .
j_call: TRBJ1-1
v_call: TRBV25-1
cdr3_aa: CASSPGMATEAFF
cdr3_nt: TGTGCCAGCAGTCCGGGGATGGCCACTGAAGCTTTCTTT

d_call: TRBD1
clone_size: few
j_call: TRBJ2-2
v_call: TRBV12-5
cdr3_aa: CASGAKDRRAGELFF
cdr3_nt: TGTGCTAGTGGTGCGAAGGACAGGCGAGCCGGGGAGCTGTTTTTT

d_call: TRBD1
clone_size: few
j_call: TRBJ2-6
v_call: TRBV5-1
cdr3_aa: CASSLSGTGVSGANVLTF
cdr3_nt: TGCGCCAGCAGCTTATCGGGGACAGGGGTTAGTGGGGCCAACGTCCTGACTTTC

d_call: .
clone_size: few
j_call: TRBJ1-1
v_call: TRBV9
cdr3_aa: CASSAVDTEAFF
cdr3_nt: TGTGCCAGCAGCGCAGTGGACACTGAAGCTTTCTTT

d_call: .
clone_size: few
j_call: TRBJ2-7
v_call: TRBV9
cdr3_aa: CASSPRGYSYEQYF
cdr3_nt: TGTGCCAGCAGCCCTAGAGGGTATTCCTACGAGCAGTACTTC

d_call: .
clone_size: .
j_call: TRBJ1-4
v_call: TRBV5-6
cdr3_aa: CASSLGRDEKLFF
cdr3_nt: TGTGCCAGCAGCCTCGGACGGGATGAAAAACTGTTTTTT

d_call: .
clone_size: .
j_call: TRBJ2-3
v_call: TRBV4-1
cdr3_aa: CASSPTRPTDTQYF
cdr3_nt: TGCGCCAGCAGCCCGACTAGGCCGACAGATACGCAGTATTTT

d_call: .
clone_size: few
j_call: TRBJ2-1
v_call: TRBV29-1
cdr3_aa: CSVEIARWFLF
cdr3_nt: TGCAGCGTTGAAATCGCCCGTTGGTTCCTCTTC

d_call: TRBD1
clone_size: .
j_call: TRBJ2-4
v_call: TRBV20-1
cdr3_aa: CSALTGGVSNIQYF
cdr3_nt: TGCAGTGCCCTCACAGGGGGCGTATCGAACATTCAGTACTTC

d_call: .
clone_size: few
j_call: TRBJ2-5
v_call: TRBV5-1
cdr3_aa: CASGLGRQYF
cdr3_nt: TGCGCCAGCGGGCTGGGCCGCCAGTACTTC

d_call: TRBD1
clone_size: few
j_call: TRBJ1-2
v_call: TRBV7-9
cdr3_aa: CASSLAGTGTYGYTF
cdr3_nt: TGTGCCAGCAGCTTAGCCGGGACAGGGACCTATGGCTACACCTTC

d_call: .
clone_size: few
j_call: TRBJ2-5
v_call: TRBV24-1
cdr3_aa: CATSDGPPTQYF
cdr3_nt: TGTGCCACCAGTGATGGGCCTCCGACCCAGTACTTC

d_call: TRBD1
clone_size: .
j_call: TRBJ1-4
v_call: TRBV12-3/TRBV12-4
cdr3_aa: CASSSTGGAFEKLFF
cdr3_nt: TGTGCCAGCAGCTCGACAGGGGGCGCGTTTGAAAAACTGTTTTTT

d_call: .
clone_size: .
j_call: TRBJ2-5
v_call: TRBV5-5
cdr3_aa: CASSSLATQETQYF
cdr3_nt: TGTGCCAGCAGCTCCCTAGCCACCCAAGAGACCCAGTACTTC

d_call: TRBD1
clone_size: few
j_call: TRBJ1-1
v_call: TRBV4-1
cdr3_aa: CASSQQTGVNTEAFF
cdr3_nt: TGCGCCAGCAGCCAACAGACAGGGGTGAACACTGAAGCTTTCTTT

d_call: .
clone_size: few
j_call: TRBJ2-1
v_call: TRBV6-2/TRBV6-3
cdr3_aa: CASSPRVGFNEQFF
cdr3_nt: TGTGCCAGCAGCCCCCGAGTGGGGTTCAATGAGCAGTTCTTC

d_call: .
clone_size: .
j_call: TRBJ2-2
v_call: TRBV7-9
cdr3_aa: CASPSWEFGDTGELFF
cdr3_nt: TGTGCCAGCCCTAGCTGGGAGTTTGGGGACACCGGGGAGCTGTTTTTT

d_call: .
clone_size: few
j_call: TRBJ2-3
v_call: TRBV7-6
cdr3_aa: CASSSRPGPSTDTQYF
cdr3_nt: TGTGCCAGCAGCTCGAGGCCAGGGCCTAGCACAGATACGCAGTATTTT

d_call: TRBD1
clone_size: .
j_call: TRBJ2-4
v_call: TRBV2
cdr3_aa: CASRGNDRGAAKNIQYF
cdr3_nt: TGTGCCAGCAGGGGGAATGACAGGGGGGCAGCCAAAAACATTCAGTACTTC

d_call: TRBD1
clone_size: few
j_call: TRBJ1-1
v_call: TRBV20-1
cdr3_aa: CSATRQGPNTEAFF
cdr3_nt: TGCAGTGCTACCCGACAGGGACCGAACACTGAAGCTTTCTTT